Sequencing of this TCR beta chain was carried out in a study of control samples from healthy donors and cancer patients. The CDR3 is made up of 12 amino acids. With 6 bases clipped from V and 5 bases from J, the junction kept 2 bases outside the gene matches. CDR1 is MNHEY, CDR2 SVGAGI, per germline. Clones were read by immunoSEQ multiplex PCR, and TCRdb kept only the in-frame ones, dropping some. The sample holds roughly 84,000 clones, approximately 89% seen once. This clonotype was obtained from a man aged 45 to 65 in good health. The sequenced material came from blood. The chain links TRBV6-5 to TRBJ2-7; TRBD1 aligns across 9 bases. CDR3 region: CASRQGANEQYF. The CDR3 DNA sequence: TGTGCCAGCAGACAGGGGGCTAACGAGCAGTACTTC.